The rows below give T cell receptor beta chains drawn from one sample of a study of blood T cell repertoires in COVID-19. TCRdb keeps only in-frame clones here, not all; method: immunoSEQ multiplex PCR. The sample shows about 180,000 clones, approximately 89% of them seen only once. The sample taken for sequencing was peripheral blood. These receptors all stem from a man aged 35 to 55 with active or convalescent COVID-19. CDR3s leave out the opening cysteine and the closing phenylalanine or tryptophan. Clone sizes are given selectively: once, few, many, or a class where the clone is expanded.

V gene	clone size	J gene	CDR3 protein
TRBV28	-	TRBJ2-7	ASSSGTGIAYEQY
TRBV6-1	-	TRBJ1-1	ASSGPGTRFGAEAF
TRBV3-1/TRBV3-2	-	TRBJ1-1	ASSQERSGQGTTF
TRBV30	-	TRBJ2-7	AWHARQAGIREQY
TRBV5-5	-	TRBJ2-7	ASSPSGTGGNEQY
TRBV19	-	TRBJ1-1	ASTAAGLTEAF
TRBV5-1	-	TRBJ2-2	ASSPIAGGPPGELF
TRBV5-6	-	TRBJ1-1	ASSWGGGTEAF
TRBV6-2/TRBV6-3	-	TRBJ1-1	ASSYPSHMNTEAF
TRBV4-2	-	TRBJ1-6	ASSTGEGASSPLH
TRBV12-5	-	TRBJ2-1	ASGLAYLAGVNYNEQF
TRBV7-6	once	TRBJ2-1	ASSLRLQGSPANNEQF
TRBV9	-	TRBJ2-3	ASSVDSSTDTQY
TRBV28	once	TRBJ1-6	ASSLSYNSPLH
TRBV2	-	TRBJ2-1	ASSEGDYARARNEQF
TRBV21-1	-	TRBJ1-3	ASNDRAGNTIY
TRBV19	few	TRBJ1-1	ASSIKGDTEAF
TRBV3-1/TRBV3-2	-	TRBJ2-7	ASSQQAGGLGEQY
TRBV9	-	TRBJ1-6	ASSGQGGRLPLH
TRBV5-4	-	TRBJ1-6	ASSASQGGNSPLH
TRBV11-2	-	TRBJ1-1	ASSPKHRDAEAF
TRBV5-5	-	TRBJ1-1	ASSLWGGQRVEAF
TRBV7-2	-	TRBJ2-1	ASSLGQRTNEQF
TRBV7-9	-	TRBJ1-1	ASSGPGTEAF
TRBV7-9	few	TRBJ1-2	ASSPSGEDYGYT
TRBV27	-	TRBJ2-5	ASSLSGLVETQY